This is a list of T cell receptor beta chains from one sample in a study of blood T cells in healthy people across ages. MiXCR, run by TCRdb on the 5' RACE reads, gives a single entry per CDR3 protein. The sample consists of approximately 900,000 distinct CDR3 sequences, roughly 52% of them appearing once. Sequenced: blood. The receptors derive from a man younger than 40 in good health. CDR3s include the opening cysteine and the closing phenylalanine or tryptophan. The order of the fields is D gene, J gene, V gene, clone size, CDR3 protein, CDR3 DNA. D genes are given only for firm matches. A row's size may be missing; if present it is once, few, many or a size class.

D gene: TRBD2; J gene: TRBJ2-1; V gene: TRBV3-1; clone size: .; CDR3 protein: CASSQDGSGRYNEQFF; CDR3 DNA: TGTGCCAGCAGCCAAGATGGTAGCGGGAGGTACAATGAGCAGTTCTTC
D gene: TRBD2; J gene: TRBJ2-1; V gene: TRBV28; clone size: .; CDR3 protein: CASSFTAGGFNEQFF; CDR3 DNA: TGTGCCAGCAGTTTTACAGCGGGGGGCTTCAATGAGCAGTTCTTC
D gene: TRBD2; J gene: TRBJ2-5; V gene: TRBV20-1; clone size: .; CDR3 protein: CSARDASGQETQYF; CDR3 DNA: TGCAGTGCTAGAGATGCTAGCGGCCAAGAGACCCAGTACTTC
D gene: .; J gene: TRBJ2-3; V gene: TRBV20-1; clone size: .; CDR3 protein: CSAPKGGTDTQYF; CDR3 DNA: TGCAGTGCTCCTAAGGGAGGCACAGATACGCAGTATTTT
D gene: .; J gene: TRBJ2-1; V gene: TRBV20-1; clone size: .; CDR3 protein: CSARPDYQVWFF; CDR3 DNA: TGCAGTGCGAGACCCGACTACCAGGTGTGGTTCTTC
D gene: .; J gene: TRBJ1-2; V gene: TRBV27; clone size: .; CDR3 protein: CASSFRRGSLGYTF; CDR3 DNA: TGTGCCAGCAGCTTCCGCCGCGGGTCTTTGGGCTACACCTTC
D gene: .; J gene: TRBJ1-1; V gene: TRBV9; clone size: many; CDR3 protein: CASSVLGAVGTEAFF; CDR3 DNA: TGTGCCAGCAGCGTCTTGGGGGCGGTGGGCACTGAAGCTTTCTTT
D gene: TRBD1; J gene: TRBJ1-1; V gene: TRBV6-6; clone size: .; CDR3 protein: CAGSPTGTGLAFF; CDR3 DNA: TGTGCCGGCTCACCCACAGGGACAGGGTTAGCTTTCTTT
D gene: .; J gene: TRBJ2-3; V gene: TRBV10-3; clone size: .; CDR3 protein: CAISESRGPSTDTQYF; CDR3 DNA: TGTGCCATCAGTGAGTCGAGAGGGCCTAGCACAGATACGCAGTATTTT
D gene: .; J gene: TRBJ2-7; V gene: TRBV20-1; clone size: many; CDR3 protein: CSAAYRTYEQYF; CDR3 DNA: TGCAGTGCTGCCTACAGAACCTACGAGCAGTACTTC
D gene: .; J gene: TRBJ2-7; V gene: TRBV27; clone size: .; CDR3 protein: CASSLSELTGGEQYF; CDR3 DNA: TGTGCCAGCAGTTTATCGGAATTGACAGGCGGCGAGCAGTACTTC
D gene: .; J gene: TRBJ1-2; V gene: TRBV12-3/TRBV12-4; clone size: .; CDR3 protein: CASSPRENYGYTF; CDR3 DNA: TGTGCCAGCAGTCCCCGCGAGAACTATGGCTACACCTTC
D gene: .; J gene: TRBJ2-5; V gene: TRBV7-3; clone size: .; CDR3 protein: CASSLEQGQETQYF; CDR3 DNA: TGTGCCAGCAGCTTAGAGCAGGGCCAAGAGACCCAGTACTTC
D gene: .; J gene: TRBJ2-3; V gene: TRBV5-1; clone size: few; CDR3 protein: CASSLAVGDTQYF; CDR3 DNA: TGTGCCAGCAGCTTAGCGGTGGGAGATACGCAGTATTTT
D gene: TRBD1; J gene: TRBJ2-1; V gene: TRBV30; clone size: once; CDR3 protein: CACRDSSYNEQFF; CDR3 DNA: TGTGCCTGCAGGGACAGCTCCTACAATGAGCAGTTCTTC
D gene: TRBD2; J gene: TRBJ2-3; V gene: TRBV27; clone size: .; CDR3 protein: CASSRSSGGTDTQYF; CDR3 DNA: TGTGCCAGCAGTCGCTCTAGCGGGGGCACAGATACGCAGTATTTT
D gene: TRBD2; J gene: TRBJ2-1; V gene: TRBV20-1; clone size: few; CDR3 protein: CSARGTSGEREQFF; CDR3 DNA: TGCAGTGCTAGGGGGACTAGCGGGGAGCGTGAGCAGTTCTTC
D gene: .; J gene: TRBJ1-1; V gene: TRBV12-3/TRBV12-4; clone size: few; CDR3 protein: CASSLGGVAEAFF; CDR3 DNA: TGTGCCAGCAGTTTAGGGGGGGTCGCTGAAGCTTTCTTT
D gene: TRBD1; J gene: TRBJ2-5; V gene: TRBV27; clone size: few; CDR3 protein: CASSSQGAPETQYF; CDR3 DNA: TGTGCCAGCAGTAGCCAGGGGGCGCCGGAGACCCAGTACTTC
D gene: .; J gene: TRBJ2-7; V gene: TRBV7-2; clone size: once; CDR3 protein: CASSERWGTYEQYF; CDR3 DNA: TGTGCCAGCAGCGAAAGGTGGGGGACCTACGAGCAGTACTTC
D gene: .; J gene: TRBJ1-6; V gene: TRBV5-1; clone size: once; CDR3 protein: CASSTGTGNSPLHF; CDR3 DNA: TGCGCCAGCAGCACCGGGACGGGAAATTCACCCCTCCACTTT
D gene: TRBD2; J gene: TRBJ2-1; V gene: TRBV4-1; clone size: .; CDR3 protein: CASSHEVRLAAKKNEQFF; CDR3 DNA: TGCGCCAGCAGCCACGAAGTCAGACTAGCGGCCAAGAAGAATGAGCAGTTCTTC
D gene: TRBD1; J gene: TRBJ2-7; V gene: TRBV4-1; clone size: few; CDR3 protein: CASSQGTGGDEQYF; CDR3 DNA: TGCGCCAGCAGCCAGGGGACAGGGGGGGACGAGCAGTACTTC
D gene: .; J gene: TRBJ2-7; V gene: TRBV27; clone size: few; CDR3 protein: CASSRGVLDEQYF; CDR3 DNA: TGTGCCAGCAGTCGGGGCGTCCTGGACGAGCAGTACTTC
D gene: TRBD2; J gene: TRBJ2-1; V gene: TRBV4-2; clone size: .; CDR3 protein: CASSQEVRGVVDEQFF; CDR3 DNA: TGTGCCAGCAGCCAAGAGGTGCGGGGGGTCGTGGATGAGCAGTTCTTC